The sample holds a few counts of the clone carrying this T cell receptor beta chain. MiXCR, run by TCRdb on the RT-PCR reads, gives a single entry per CDR3 protein. This repertoire shows almost 700,000 distinct CDR3 sequences, approximately 15% found once; its top ten account for 3.6%. CDR3 length: 12 residues. CDR1 is LGHDT and CDR2 is YNNKEL in the germline V gene (reference sequence). Trimming took off 0 bases at V and 8 bases at J, with 7 bases between the two ends. This chain connects TRBV3-1 to TRBJ1-2, with D unclear. Sequencing used memory CD4+ T cells from blood. This clonotype was obtained from a female donor in good health, serving as a healthy control. For the CDR3, the DNA is TGTGCCAGCAGCCAAGATTACGAAGGCTACACCTTC. Residues: CASSQDYEGYTF.